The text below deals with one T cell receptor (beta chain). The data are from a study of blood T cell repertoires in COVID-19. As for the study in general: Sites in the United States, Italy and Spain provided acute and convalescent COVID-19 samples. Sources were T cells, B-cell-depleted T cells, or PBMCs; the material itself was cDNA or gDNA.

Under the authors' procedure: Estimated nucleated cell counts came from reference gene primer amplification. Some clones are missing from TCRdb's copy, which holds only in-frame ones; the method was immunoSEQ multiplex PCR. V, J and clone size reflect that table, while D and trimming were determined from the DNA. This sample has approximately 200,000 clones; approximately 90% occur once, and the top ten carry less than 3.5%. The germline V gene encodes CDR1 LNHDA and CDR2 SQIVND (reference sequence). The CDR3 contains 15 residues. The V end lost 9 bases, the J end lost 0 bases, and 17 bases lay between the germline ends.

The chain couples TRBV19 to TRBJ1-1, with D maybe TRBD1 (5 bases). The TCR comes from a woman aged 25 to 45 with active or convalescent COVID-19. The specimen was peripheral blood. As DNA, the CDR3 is TGTGCCAGCCCTTGGACGAGACAGATGAACACTGAAGCTTTCTTT. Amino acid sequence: CASPWTRQMNTEAFF.